These 30 T cell receptor beta chains share one sample of origin, sequenced in a study of blood T cells in healthy people across ages. Together with a sample-barcoded 5' primer, a J-beta primer mix was included in a second PCR lasting roughly 7 to 11 cycles. One entry per CDR3 protein, called by TCRdb with MiXCR from the 5' RACE reads. This sample carries around 1,800,000 distinct CDR3 sequences, around 42% of them seen once, and the ten largest clones take 20% to 25%. Sequencing used blood. These receptors were collected from a human donor in good health.

V gene TRBV7-2 combines with J gene TRBJ1-5; 10 bases are a match to TRBD1. Germline values: CDR1 SGHTA, CDR2 FQGNSA. The CDR3 is 15 residues long. V lost 1 base and J lost 7; bases outside the gene matches: 4. The DNA of the CDR3 is TGTGCCAGCAGCTTAGGGACAGGGGGAGTGCAGCCCCAGCATTTT. Translated: CASSLGTGGVQPQHF.

This sequence joins TRBV7-2 and TRBJ2-7, with TRBD1 identical over 9 bases. Germline CDR1 reads SGHTA; CDR2 reads FQGNSA. J was trimmed by 4 bases and V by 2 bases; bases with no gene match: 9. The CDR3 contains 16 residues. CDR3 residues: CASSLSQGQGLYEQYF. CDR3 coding DNA: TGTGCCAGCAGCTTAAGTCAGGGACAGGGTTTGTACGAGCAGTACTTC.

A single count supports this clonotype. This chain uses TRBV3-1 with TRBJ1-4, with D perhaps TRBD1 (6 bases). CDR1 and CDR2 from the germline V gene are LGHDT and YNNKEL (reference sequence). The CDR3 covers 16 residues. Trimming removed 1 base from V and 7 bases from J, with 16 bases in between. The CDR3: CASSQGTAILTEKLFF. CDR3 in DNA: TGTGCCAGCAGCCAAGGGACAGCCATCCTGACTGAAAAACTGTTTTTT.

The chain couples TRBV6-2 or TRBV6-3 to TRBJ1-5; D perhaps matches TRBD1 (6 bases). The CDR3 is 14 residues long. V shed 9 bases and J shed 7 bases, with 19 bases lying between them. Germline V gene sequence: CDR1 MNHEY, CDR2 SVGEGT. CDR3 nucleotide sequence: TGTGCCAGTACAGGACAGTCCCTTAGGCAGCCCCAGCATTTT. Protein sequence: CASTGQSLRQPQHF.

As for this clonotype: At one of its ends the junction is not consistent with the germline gene, which may arise from a read error. The rearrangement joins TRBV6-1 to TRBJ2-7, with D unclear. The V gene's germline CDR1 is MNHNS and CDR2 SASEGT. This CDR3 contains 13 residues. CDR3 sequence (DNA): TGTGCCGGCAGTGAATCTGTTAGTTGGGAGCAGTACTTC. It translates to CAGSESVSWEQYF.

This clonotype was detected only a few times. V is TRBV10-3 and J is TRBJ2-5; 14 positions agree with TRBD2. The better agreement between TRBJ2-7 and the DNA end casts doubt on the J call. The CDR3 is made up of 17 amino acids. Germline V gene sequence: CDR1 ENHRY, CDR2 SYGVKD. The CDR3 loop reads CAISTGLAGGLSYEQYF. The CDR3 coding sequence is TGTGCCATCAGTACCGGACTAGCGGGGGGCCTTAGCTACGAGCAGTACTTC.

The table lists this clonotype with many counts. Germline is not matched at one junction end, which may reflect a read error. V usage is TRBV5-1 and J usage is TRBJ1-2; TRBD1 matches 7 bases. Germline V CDR1 and CDR2: SGHRS, YFSETQ. The CDR3 has 14 amino acids. The CDR3 sequence: CASSLEGQIYGYTF. The CDR3 DNA reads as TGTGCCAGCAGCCTGGAGGGACAGATCTATGGCTACACCTTC.

The V call is TRBV29-1, the J call TRBJ1-4, with no clear D. Looked up from germline, CDR1 is SQVTM and CDR2 is ANQGSEA. The CDR3 length is 11 residues. With 5 bases removed from V and 4 bases from J, the gap between germline ends came to 5 bases. CDR3 coding DNA: TGCAGCGTTCAGTTTAATGAAAAACTGTTTTTT. Residues: CSVQFNEKLFF.

V is TRBV12-3 or TRBV12-4 and J is TRBJ2-1; 9 nucleotides line up with TRBD1. Germline trimming cut 7 bases from V and 5 bases from J; bases unmatched to any gene: 12. This CDR3 contains 16 residues. The CDR3, as DNA: TGTGCCAGCACTTTTAGTGAAGGACAGGGGCACAATGAGCAGTTCTTC. Amino acid sequence: CASTFSEGQGHNEQFF.

The chain employs TRBV20-1 and TRBJ1-1, with 7 bases fitting TRBD1. Germline V gene data show CDR1 as DFQATT and CDR2 as SNEGSKA (reference sequence). V was clipped by 5 bases and J by 1 base; unmatched bases: 7. The CDR3 is 14 amino acids. CDR3 in DNA: TGCAGTGCTGCATCAGGGGGTCCGAACACTGAAGCTTTCTTT. Its translation is CSAASGGPNTEAFF.

CDR3 in amino acids: CASSPRGLGHFWEQYF. The CDR3 DNA reads as TGCGCCAGCAGCCCGCGGGGGCTTGGACATTTCTGGGAGCAGTACTTC. The chain combines TRBV4-3 with TRBJ2-7; maybe TRBD2 (7 bases). CDR3 length equals 16 residues. Per the germline V gene, CDR1 is LGHNA and CDR2 is YSLEER. Trimming left V 4 bases short and J 7 bases short, with 23 bases between.

The chain recombines TRBV3-1 with TRBJ2-5; no clear D. CDR1 is LGHDT, CDR2 YNNKEL, per germline (reference sequence). This CDR3 contains 12 residues. Deletions cut 3 bases from V and 5 bases from J, with 7 bases between. Written as DNA, the CDR3 is TGTGCCAGCAGCCATTCTATGGAGACCCAGTACTTC. This codes for CASSHSMETQYF.

The genes are TRBV7-9 and TRBJ2-5; D not resolved. This CDR3 contains 15 residues. Trimming took 6 bases from V and 1 from J, leaving 15 bases between them. From germline, CDR1 is SEHNR and CDR2 FQNEAQ (reference sequence). CDR3 in DNA: TGTGCCAGCAGTCCCGGCGGACCCTTCCAAGAGACCCAGTACTTC. It yields the protein CASSPGGPFQETQYF. The whole variable domain, remainder taken from reference TRBV7-9 and TRBJ2-5, is DTGVSQNPRHKITKRGQNVTFRCDPISEHNRLYWYRQTLGQGPEFLTYFQNEAQLEKSRLLSDRFSAERPKGSFSTLEIQRTEQGDSAMYLCASSPGGPFQETQYFGPGTRLLVL.

This chain links TRBV9 with TRBJ2-1; tentatively, D is TRBD2 (5 bases). The germline CDR1 and CDR2 sequences are SGDLS and YYNGEE. V lost 3 bases and J lost 10, with 11 bases in between. This CDR3 region has 12 residues. CDR3 amino acids: CASSGEGHEQFF. The CDR3 nucleotides are TGTGCCAGCAGCGGTGAGGGTCACGAGCAGTTCTTC.

A few counts support this clonotype. The gene calls are TRBV6-6 and TRBJ2-7; 9 nucleotides agree with TRBD1. The germline V gene encodes CDR1 MNHNY and CDR2 SVGAGI (reference sequence). V lost 0 bases, J lost 0 bases, and 3 bases stayed unmatched. CDR3 size: 16 residues. The CDR3 reads CASSYSRQGGSYEQYF. CDR3 nucleotide sequence: TGTGCCAGCAGTTACTCTAGACAGGGGGGCTCCTACGAGCAGTACTTC.

The chain combines TRBV7-3 with TRBJ2-1; 7 bases align to TRBD2. Germline loops: CDR1 SGHTA, CDR2 FQGTGA. The CDR3 consists of 13 residues. Unmatched junction bases numbered 3, after V lost 2 bases and J lost 8 bases. In nucleotides, the CDR3 is TGTGCCAGCAGCTTATCTAGCGGAGATGAGCAGTTCTTC. Its protein is CASSLSSGDEQFF.

The chain combines TRBV29-1 with TRBJ1-1, with no clear D. The CDR3 spans 12 residues. Trimming removed 4 bases from V and 7 bases from J, with 13 bases in between. CDR1 and CDR2 (germline): SQVTM, ANQGSEA. The CDR3 DNA sequence: TGCAGCGTTGTTGGGCGAACACATGAAGCTTTCTTT. Its translation is CSVVGRTHEAFF.

V and J are TRBV5-1 and TRBJ1-6; TRBD1 aligns across 9 bases. The CDR3 is made up of 15 amino acids. The germline V gene encodes CDR1 SGHRS and CDR2 YFSETQ. V shed 6 bases, J shed 5 bases, and the junction held 6 bases outside the gene matches. Here the CDR3 DNA reads TGCGCCAGCACCACAGGGGGCACGAATAATTCACCCCTCCACTTT. Translating it yields CASTTGGTNNSPLHF.

This clonotype was detected a few times. The junction does not match germline at one end; this may be a read error. The chain recombines TRBV27 with TRBJ1-5; the match to TRBD1 covers 7 bases. The CDR3 loop spans 14 amino acids. Germline lookup yields CDR1 MNHEY and CDR2 SMNVEV (reference sequence). CDR3 residues: CANSLRQGDQPQHF. CDR3 coding DNA: TGTGCCAACAGTTTACGGCAGGGGGACCAGCCCCAGCATTTT.

V and J are TRBV7-9 and TRBJ1-4; no firm D call. Germline V CDR1 and CDR2: SEHNR, FQNEAQ (reference sequence). Trimming removed 5 bases at V and 6 bases at J, with 13 bases between. The CDR3 length is 14 residues. The CDR3 DNA reads as TGTGCCAGCAGCCTGGAGGCGTCGCATGAAAAACTGTTTTTT. Translated, it gives CASSLEASHEKLFF. Together with reference TRBV7-9 and TRBJ1-4, the CDR3 gives the full variable domain: DTGVSQNPRHKITKRGQNVTFRCDPISEHNRLYWYRQTLGQGPEFLTYFQNEAQLEKSRLLSDRFSAERPKGSFSTLEIQRTEQGDSAMYLCASSLEASHEKLFFGSGTQLSVL.

The V call is TRBV20-1, the J call TRBJ1-1, with D uncertain. V was clipped by 0 bases and J by 2 bases, with 7 bases between them. Germline loops: CDR1 DFQATT, CDR2 SNEGSKA (reference sequence). The CDR3 is made up of 13 amino acids. The CDR3 DNA is TGCAGTGCTAGAGACGCGACAAACACTGAAGCTTTCTTT. Protein sequence: CSARDATNTEAFF.

Note on this clonotype: This may be a read error, as it is one base from a much larger clone. The rearrangement joins TRBV9 to TRBJ2-1; TRBD1 is a possible D gene (7 bases). Germline-derived CDR1 and CDR2 are SGDLS and YYNGEE. Trimming took 4 bases from V and 10 from J, leaving 18 bases between them. This CDR3 has 14 amino acids. The CDR3 DNA sequence: TGTGCCAGCAGCCCCGGAGGGGGCCCCTACGAGCAGTTCTTC. Translating it yields CASSPGGGPYEQFF.

This clonotype was observed a few times. V gene TRBV20-1 combines with J gene TRBJ2-1; TRBD2 matches at 10 bases. Germline V gene lookup returns CDR1 DFQATT and CDR2 SNEGSKA (reference sequence). V lost 3 bases and J lost 2; bases outside the gene matches: 7. This CDR3 region has 16 residues. The CDR3: CSARRASGGTYNEQFF. The CDR3 DNA follows: TGCAGTGCTAGGAGGGCTAGCGGGGGAACCTACAATGAGCAGTTCTTC.

CDR3 sequence: CASSQDMVGNQPQHF. In nucleotides, the CDR3 is TGCGCCAGCAGCCAAGATATGGTAGGGAATCAGCCCCAGCATTTT. This chain uses TRBV4-3 with TRBJ1-5, with D hard to call. The V end was cut by 0 bases, the J end by 4 bases, with 10 bases between. Germline loops: CDR1 LGHNA, CDR2 YSLEER. There are 15 residues in the CDR3.

The V call is TRBV7-8, the J call TRBJ2-5; TRBD2 matches at 9 bases. Trimming at V came to 3 bases and at J to 1 base, leaving 6 bases not matched to a gene. This CDR3 is 16 amino acids long. Germline lookup yields CDR1 SGHVS and CDR2 FQNEAQ. CDR3 nucleotides: TGTGCCAGCAGCTTTAAGCTAGCGGGGAGCCAAGAGACCCAGTACTTC. It encodes CASSFKLAGSQETQYF.

This sequence joins TRBV7-9 and TRBJ2-1; 9 positions match TRBD2. Trimming at V came to 1 base and at J to 3 bases, leaving 7 bases not matched to a gene. The CDR3 is 17 amino acids. Germline V gene data show CDR1 as SEHNR and CDR2 as FQNEAQ (reference sequence). Written as DNA, the CDR3 is TGTGCCAGCAGCTTAGTGGTTAGCGGGGGTAGCTACAATGAGCAGTTCTTC. It translates to CASSLVVSGGSYNEQFF.

This clonotype was picked up a small number of times. This chain links TRBV20-1 with TRBJ2-6; D possibly matches TRBD1 or TRBD2 (5 bases each). There are 18 residues in the CDR3. The ends were cut back, 2 bases at V and 0 bases at J, with 17 bases in the middle. Germline V CDR1 and CDR2: DFQATT, SNEGSKA (reference sequence). CDR3 loop: CSARKSGPPFSGANVLTF. For the CDR3, the DNA is TGCAGTGCTAGAAAGTCGGGACCCCCTTTCTCTGGGGCCAACGTCCTGACTTTC.

This clonotype was observed a handful of times. This chain uses TRBV6-5 with TRBJ2-1; TRBD2 agrees at 15 bases. With V trimmed by 8 bases and J by 9 bases, 5 bases remained unmatched. This CDR3 comprises 14 residues. The germline gives CDR1 MNHEY, CDR2 SVGAGI. The CDR3 spells CASAGLAGGGEQFF. CDR3 nucleotides: TGTGCCAGCGCGGGACTAGCGGGGGGAGGTGAGCAGTTCTTC.

V is TRBV27 and J is TRBJ1-2, with a possible D match to TRBD1 (5 bases). The CDR3 contains 13 residues. Deletions cut 6 bases from V and 12 bases from J, with 20 bases between. Germline values: CDR1 MNHEY, CDR2 SMNVEV (reference sequence). CDR3 protein: CASRPSQGFGHTF. The CDR3 DNA follows: TGTGCCAGCAGGCCCTCTCAGGGTTTCGGCCACACCTTC.

This clonotype appeared once. J is TRBJ1-4 and V is TRBV28; a weak D match, TRBD1 (5 bases). TRBJ1-1 matches the DNA end more closely, so the J call is doubtful. Germline V gene lookup returns CDR1 MDHEN and CDR2 SYDVKM. CDR3 size: 15 residues. CDR3 loop: CASSLRGGVGGEAFF. In DNA form, the CDR3 reads TGTGCCAGCAGTCTTCGGGGAGGGGTTGGGGGTGAAGCTTTCTTT.